This T cell receptor beta chain was sequenced for a study of control samples from healthy donors and cancer patients. J gave up 3 bases and V 6 bases, and 5 bases lay outside the gene matches. The CDR3 consists of 14 residues. Looked up from germline, CDR1 is LNHDA and CDR2 is SQIVND (reference sequence). Using immunoSEQ multiplex PCR, the repertoire was profiled, and TCRdb retains in-frame clones only, with some absent. The sample yields some 82,000 clones, approximately 82% seen once. This TCR came from a man in his 60s with head and neck cancer. The rearrangement uses TRBV19 and TRBJ2-7, with 10 bases fitting TRBD1. Sequencing was carried out using PBMCs. In nucleotides, the CDR3 is TGTGCCAGTAGCGAGACAGGGGGCGGCTACGAGCAGTACTTC. Protein sequence: CASSETGGGYEQYF.